This TCR beta chain was recorded in a study of blood T cell repertoires in COVID-19. Assay: immunoSEQ multiplex PCR; the TCRdb copy retains only in-frame clones and omits some. This sample yields 250,000 or so clones, of which roughly four fifths are seen a single time; about 4.8% belongs to the top ten. The sequence derives from an older woman with acute or convalescent COVID-19. Sequences were obtained from peripheral blood.

CDR3 sequence: CASSTGGNYEQYF. The CDR3 DNA follows: TGTGCCAGCAGCACAGGGGGCAACTACGAGCAGTACTTC. J is TRBJ2-7 and V is TRBV7-2, with TRBD1 matching 9 bases. CDR3 size: 13 residues. Germline V CDR1 and CDR2: SGHTA, FQGNSA. After removal of 5 bases from V and 3 bases from J, the junction contained 2 bases not matched to a gene.